This T cell receptor (beta chain) was sequenced for a study of CD8 T cells in ankylosing spondylitis. This clonotype was recorded a few times. What it recognizes is unknown. Overall study findings and caveats: Seemingly characteristic of ankylosing spondylitis blood was a TCR beta motif consisting of 7 or 8 highly homologous variants.

TCRdb re-called the 5' RACE reads with MiXCR, one entry per CDR3 protein. The sample lists 250,000 to 350,000 distinct CDR3 sequences, roughly 8% occurring once. Germline V gives CDR1 SQVTM, CDR2 ANQGSEA. V gave up 7 bases and J gave up 0 bases; unmatched junction bases: 7. CDR3 size: 15 residues. Sequencing input: blood, either unsorted or a sorted T cell fraction (not recorded which). This clonotype was obtained from a male donor with ankylosing spondylitis. The gene calls are TRBV29-1 and TRBJ1-3, with TRBD1 matching over 9 bases. CDR3 DNA: TGCAGCGCCTCCGGGGACAGGGTCTCTGGAAACACCATATATTTT. It translates to CSASGDRVSGNTIYF.